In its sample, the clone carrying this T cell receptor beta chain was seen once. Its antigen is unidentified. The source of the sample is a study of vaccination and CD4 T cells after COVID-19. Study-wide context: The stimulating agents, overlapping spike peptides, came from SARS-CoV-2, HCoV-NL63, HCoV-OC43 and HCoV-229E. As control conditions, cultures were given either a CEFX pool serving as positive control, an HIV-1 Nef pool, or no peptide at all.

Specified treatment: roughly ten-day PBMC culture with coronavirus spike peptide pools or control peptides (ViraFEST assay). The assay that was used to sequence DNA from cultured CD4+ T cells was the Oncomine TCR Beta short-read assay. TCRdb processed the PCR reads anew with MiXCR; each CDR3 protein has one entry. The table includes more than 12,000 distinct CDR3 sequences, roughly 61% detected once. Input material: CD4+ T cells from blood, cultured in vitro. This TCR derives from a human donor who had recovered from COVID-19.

CDR3 in DNA: TGTGCCAGCAGTTTAACAGGGGCCGTAGGCTACACCTTC. Translated, it gives CASSLTGAVGYTF. V usage is TRBV27 and J usage is TRBJ1-2; 7 nucleotides match TRBD1. The V gene's germline CDR1 is MNHEY and CDR2 SMNVEV (reference sequence). Trimming at V came to 2 bases and at J to 8 bases, leaving 5 bases not matched to a gene. This CDR3 is built from 13 residues.